The T cell receptor beta chain under discussion was sequenced for a study of post-analysis software for immune sequencing data. This clonotype was picked up a small number of times. Its antigen is still unknown. Trimming shortened V by 6 bases and J by 10 bases, and 24 bases separated the two germline ends. The CDR3 is 15 amino acids. Study-wide results and caveats: Among roughly five TRBV segments more frequent in patients than controls were TRBV5-6, TRBV5-1 and TRBV20-1. For normalized Chao1 diversity, multiple sclerosis patients scored significantly lower than controls did.

Unique-molecular-identifier-tagged TCR beta cDNA libraries were used. From the PCR reads, TCRdb called clonotypes with MiXCR, one entry per CDR3 protein. The table shows about 810,000 distinct CDR3 sequences, with about 53% occurring only once. Sequencing was done on a sample of blood. The sequence came from a girl aged 5-17 years with multiple sclerosis. The rearrangement joins TRBV12-3 or TRBV12-4 to TRBJ1-1, with unresolved D. The DNA of the CDR3 is TGTGCCAGCAGCCCGTTCGGAGAAGGGAGAGGTGTAGCTTTCTTT. Translated, it gives CASSPFGEGRGVAFF.